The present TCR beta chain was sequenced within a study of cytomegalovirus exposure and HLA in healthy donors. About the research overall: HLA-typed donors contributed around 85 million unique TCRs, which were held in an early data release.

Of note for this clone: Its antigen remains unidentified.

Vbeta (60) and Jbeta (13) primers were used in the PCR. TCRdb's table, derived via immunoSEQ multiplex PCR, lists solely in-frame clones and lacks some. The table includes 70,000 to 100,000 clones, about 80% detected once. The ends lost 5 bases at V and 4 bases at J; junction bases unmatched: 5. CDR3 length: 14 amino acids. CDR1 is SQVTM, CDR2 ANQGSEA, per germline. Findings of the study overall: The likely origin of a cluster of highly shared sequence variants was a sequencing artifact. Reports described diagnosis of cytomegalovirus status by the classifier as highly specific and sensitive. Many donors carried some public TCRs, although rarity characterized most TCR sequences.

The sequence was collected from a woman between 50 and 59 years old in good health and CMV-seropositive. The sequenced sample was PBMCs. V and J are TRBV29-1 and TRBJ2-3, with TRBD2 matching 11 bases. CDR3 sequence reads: CSVLLAGASDTQYF. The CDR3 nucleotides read TGCAGCGTTTTACTAGCGGGAGCGTCAGATACGCAGTATTTT.